This TCR beta chain stems from a study of shared clonotypes between healthy human individuals. This clone was detected only once. The split of CD4+ cells yielded CD45RA+ naive and CD45RA-negative memory subsets. Sequencing used immunoSEQ multiplex PCR; TCRdb keeps in-frame clones, though not all of them. The repertoire holds some 2,000,000 clones, with approximately 95% as singletons. Trimming stripped 5 bases from V and 7 bases from J, with 17 bases between. The CDR3 length is 14 residues. Germline V gives CDR1 SGHAT, CDR2 FQNNGV. Sequences were obtained from naive CD4+ T cells sorted from blood. As for subset: CD45RA+ positively selected. The chain is built from TRBV11-2 and TRBJ1-2, with D perhaps TRBD1 (6 bases). The receptor was derived from a man younger than 30 in good health. The DNA for the CDR3 is TGTGCCAGCAGCCCCTACAACGGGGGCTCTGGCTACACCTTC. This codes for CASSPYNGGSGYTF.